The T cell receptor beta chain under discussion was sequenced for a study of blood T cell repertoires in COVID-19. Study background: Collection of acute and convalescent COVID-19 samples took place in the United States, Italy and Spain. T cells, B-cell-depleted T cells, or PBMCs provided the cDNA or gDNA that served as material.

Methods used by the authors: Amplifying reference gene primers gave estimates of nucleated cell counts. Using immunoSEQ multiplex PCR, the repertoire was profiled, and TCRdb retains in-frame clones only, with some absent. Clone size and the V and J calls come from that table; the DNA yielded D and trimming. The sample records approximately 150,000 clones, approximately 84% being singletons. The sample consisted of peripheral blood. This receptor was obtained from a human donor in a cohort sampled during active COVID-19.

CDR3 nucleotide sequence: TGTGCCACCAGTGACCCCGGACTAGCGGGGGAGACCCAGTACTTC. Amino acids: CATSDPGLAGETQYF. The rearrangement links TRBV24-1 to TRBJ2-5; 12 bases align to TRBD2. The CDR3 length is 15 residues. V was pared by 4 bases and J by 5 bases, with 4 bases of the junction left unmatched. Per the germline V gene, CDR1 is KGHDR and CDR2 is SFDVKD.